Many counts were recorded for the clone carrying this T cell receptor (beta chain). Its target is not known. The sample comes from a study of identical twins. This CDR3 comprises 14 residues. Germline V gene lookup returns CDR1 MDHEN and CDR2 SYDVKM. V was clipped by 2 bases and J by 8 bases, with 15 bases between them. Study results and limitations: Out-of-frame alpha sequences shared by twins showed excess low generation probability.

TCRdb redid the calling of the 5' RACE reads with MiXCR, one entry per CDR3 protein. The data hold fewer than 250,000 distinct CDR3 sequences, with approximately 8% observed a single time. With no exceptions, donors were healthy Caucasians. The sample was also reused in another study, on yellow fever vaccine responses in identical twins.

This chain uses TRBV28 with TRBJ1-1, with D possibly TRBD1 on 5 matching bases. The specimen sequenced was CD8+ T cells sorted from blood. This clonotype originated in a young woman in good health. The DNA for the CDR3 is TGTGCCAGCAGTTTAGAGGGCAGCCGGGGGGAAGCTTTCTTT. Translation: CASSLEGSRGEAFF.